A selection of T cell receptor beta chains follows, all from one sample in a study of T-cell reconstitution after alpha-beta-depleted transplantation in children. One entry per CDR3 protein results from TCRdb running MiXCR on the PCR reads. Of about 900,000 distinct CDR3 sequences listed, roughly 29% are singletons. Sequencing used PBMCs, mostly from graft donor cells, obtained 360 days after TCRalphabeta/CD19-depleted stem cell transplant. The receptors derive from a boy less than two years old who had a stem cell transplant for SCID, so the T cells may come from the graft donor. CDR3s include the opening cysteine and the closing phenylalanine or tryptophan. The D gene is left open where the match is weak. Clone sizes are given selectively: once, few, many, or a class where the clone is expanded.

.	TRBV7-3	13	TRBJ2-1	many	TGTGCCAGCAGCTTAACTCGAGACAATGAGCAGTTCTTC	CASSLTRDNEQFF
.	TRBV28	12	TRBJ2-7	.	TGTGCCAGCGGAGTATGGGGATACGAGCAGTACTTC	CASGVWGYEQYF
.	TRBV5-1	14	TRBJ1-1	few	TGCGCCAGCAGCTTCACAGGAGACAACACTGAAGCTTTCTTT	CASSFTGDNTEAFF
.	TRBV9	13	TRBJ2-7	.	TGTGCCAGCAGCGTACATCAGGGGTACGAGCAGTACTTC	CASSVHQGYEQYF
.	TRBV7-8	16	TRBJ2-2	.	TGTGCCAGCAGCTTAGTATTAGCGGTGAACACCGGGGAGCTGTTTTTT	CASSLVLAVNTGELFF
.	TRBV5-6	12	TRBJ2-5	.	TGTGCCAGCAGCTACCAACAAGGGGAGCAGTACTTC	CASSYQQGEQYF
TRBD1	TRBV10-2	14	TRBJ1-2	few	TGCGCCAGCAGTATGTGGACAGGGTACTATGGCTACACCTTC	CASSMWTGYYGYTF
.	TRBV28	14	TRBJ2-5	many	TGTGCCAGCAATCCCCGGCCGGGGGCGGAGACCCAGTACTTC	CASNPRPGAETQYF
TRBD2	TRBV24-1	15	TRBJ2-2	.	TGTGCCACGAGAGCGGGGGGGAAAAACACCGGGGAGCTGTTTTTT	CATRAGGKNTGELFF
.	TRBV19	13	TRBJ1-5	few	TGTGCCAGTAGTATAGGGGGGGGTCAGCCCCAGCATTTT	CASSIGGGQPQHF
.	TRBV20-1	14	TRBJ2-7	.	TGCAGTGCTAGAGATAGCGGATCTCCCTACGAGCAGTACTTC	CSARDSGSPYEQYF
TRBD1	TRBV28	15	TRBJ2-1	few	TGTGCCATCTCTAGGGGACAGGGGAATTACAATGAGCAGTTCTTC	CAISRGQGNYNEQFF
.	TRBV4-3	15	TRBJ1-4	few	TGCGCCAGCAGCCAAGAGTCGGGAACTAATGAAAAACTGTTTTTT	CASSQESGTNEKLFF
.	TRBV7-2	15	TRBJ2-1	few	TGTGCCAGCAGCCCGAGAGCTTTCTCCTACAATGAGCAGTTCTTC	CASSPRAFSYNEQFF
.	TRBV12-3/TRBV12-4	13	TRBJ2-7	.	TGTGCCAGCAGTTTAGAGGCCCCCCTCGAGCAGTACTTC	CASSLEAPLEQYF